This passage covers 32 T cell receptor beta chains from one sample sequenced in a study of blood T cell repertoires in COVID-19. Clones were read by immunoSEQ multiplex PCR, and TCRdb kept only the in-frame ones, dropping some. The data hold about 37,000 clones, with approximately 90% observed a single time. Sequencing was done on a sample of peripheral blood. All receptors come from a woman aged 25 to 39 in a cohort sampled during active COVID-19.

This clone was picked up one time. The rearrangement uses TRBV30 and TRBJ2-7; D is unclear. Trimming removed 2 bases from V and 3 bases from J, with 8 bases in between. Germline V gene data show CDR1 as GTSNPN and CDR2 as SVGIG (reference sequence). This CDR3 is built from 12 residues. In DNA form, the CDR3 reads TGTGCCTGGAGTCTGAGCCACTACGAGCAGTACTTC. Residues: CAWSLSHYEQYF.

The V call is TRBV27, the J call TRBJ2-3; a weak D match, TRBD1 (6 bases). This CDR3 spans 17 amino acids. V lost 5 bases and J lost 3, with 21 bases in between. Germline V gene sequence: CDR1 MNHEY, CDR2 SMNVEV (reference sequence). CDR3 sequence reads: CASSLTTGPGLTDTQYF. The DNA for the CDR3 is TGTGCCAGCAGTCTAACAACAGGGCCGGGTTTGACAGATACGCAGTATTTT.

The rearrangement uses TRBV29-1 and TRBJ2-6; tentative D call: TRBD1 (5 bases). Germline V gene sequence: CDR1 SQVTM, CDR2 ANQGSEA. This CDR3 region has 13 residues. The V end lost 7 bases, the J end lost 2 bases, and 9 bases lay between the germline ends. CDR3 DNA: TGCAGCGGGACAACTGCTGGGGCCAACGTCCTGACTTTC. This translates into CSGTTAGANVLTF.

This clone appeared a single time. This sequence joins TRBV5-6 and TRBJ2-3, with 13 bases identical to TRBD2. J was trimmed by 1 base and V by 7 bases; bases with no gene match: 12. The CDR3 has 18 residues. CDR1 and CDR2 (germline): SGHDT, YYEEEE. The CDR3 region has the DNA TGTGCCAGCGACCTTGGACTAGCGGGAGTAGGCGGCACAGATACGCAGTATTTT. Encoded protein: CASDLGLAGVGGTDTQYF.

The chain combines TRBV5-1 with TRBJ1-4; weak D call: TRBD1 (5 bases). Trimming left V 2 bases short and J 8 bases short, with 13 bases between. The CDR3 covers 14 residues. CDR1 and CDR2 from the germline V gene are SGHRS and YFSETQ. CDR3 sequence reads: CASSLGGAGEKLFF. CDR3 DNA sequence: TGCGCCAGCAGCTTAGGAGGGGCCGGGGAAAAACTGTTTTTT.

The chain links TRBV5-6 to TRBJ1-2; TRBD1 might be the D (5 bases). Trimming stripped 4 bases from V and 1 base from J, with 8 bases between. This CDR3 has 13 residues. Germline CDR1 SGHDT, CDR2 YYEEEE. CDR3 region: CASSTTVNYGYTF. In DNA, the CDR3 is TGTGCCAGCAGCACGACAGTTAACTATGGCTACACCTTC. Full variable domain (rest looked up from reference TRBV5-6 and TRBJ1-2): DAGVTQSPTHLIKTRGQQVTLRCSPKSGHDTVSWYQQALGQGPQFIFQYYEEEERQRGNFPDRFSGHQFPNYSSELNVNALLLGDSALYLCASSTTVNYGYTFGSGTRLTVV.

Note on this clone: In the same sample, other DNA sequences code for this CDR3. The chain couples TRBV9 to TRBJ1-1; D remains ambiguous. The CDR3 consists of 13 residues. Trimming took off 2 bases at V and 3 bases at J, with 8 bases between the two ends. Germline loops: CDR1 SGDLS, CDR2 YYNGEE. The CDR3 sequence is CASSVGQDTEAFF. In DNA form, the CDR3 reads TGTGCCAGCAGCGTTGGGCAGGACACTGAAGCTTTCTTT. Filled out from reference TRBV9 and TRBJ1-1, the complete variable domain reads DSGVTQTPKHLITATGQRVTLRCSPRSGDLSVYWYQQSLDQGLQFLIQYYNGEERAKGNILERFSAQQFPDLHSELNLSSLELGDSALYFCASSVGQDTEAFFGQGTRLTVV.

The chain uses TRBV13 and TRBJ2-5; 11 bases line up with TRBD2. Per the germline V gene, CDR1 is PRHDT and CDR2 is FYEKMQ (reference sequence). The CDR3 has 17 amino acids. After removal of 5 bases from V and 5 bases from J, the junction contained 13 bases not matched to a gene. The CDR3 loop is CASSPRTGLAVGETQYF. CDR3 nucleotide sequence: TGTGCCAGCAGCCCCAGGACGGGACTAGCGGTGGGGGAGACCCAGTACTTC.

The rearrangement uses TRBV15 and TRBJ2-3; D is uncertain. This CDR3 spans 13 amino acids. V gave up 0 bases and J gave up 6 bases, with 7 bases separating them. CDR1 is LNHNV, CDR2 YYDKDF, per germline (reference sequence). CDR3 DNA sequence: TGTGCCACCAGCAGAGATTCTTCCGATACGCAGTATTTT. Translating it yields CATSRDSSDTQYF.

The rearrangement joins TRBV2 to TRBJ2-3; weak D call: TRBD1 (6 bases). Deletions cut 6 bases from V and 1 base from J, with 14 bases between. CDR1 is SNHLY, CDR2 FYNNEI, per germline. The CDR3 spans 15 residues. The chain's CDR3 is CASSPDRSRTDTQYF. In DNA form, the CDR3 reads TGTGCCAGCAGCCCAGACAGGAGCCGCACAGATACGCAGTATTTT.

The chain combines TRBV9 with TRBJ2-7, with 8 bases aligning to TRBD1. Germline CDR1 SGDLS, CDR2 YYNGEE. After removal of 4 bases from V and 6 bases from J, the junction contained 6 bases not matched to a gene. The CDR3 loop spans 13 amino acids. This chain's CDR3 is CASSSAGGGEQYF. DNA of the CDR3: TGTGCCAGCAGCTCCGCAGGGGGCGGCGAGCAGTACTTC.

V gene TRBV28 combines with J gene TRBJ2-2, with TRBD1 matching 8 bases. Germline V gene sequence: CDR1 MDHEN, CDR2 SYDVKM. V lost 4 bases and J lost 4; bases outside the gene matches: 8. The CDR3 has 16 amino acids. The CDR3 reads CASSSPAGGRTGELFF. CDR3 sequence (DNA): TGTGCCAGCAGTTCCCCCGCAGGGGGCCGCACCGGGGAGCTGTTTTTT.

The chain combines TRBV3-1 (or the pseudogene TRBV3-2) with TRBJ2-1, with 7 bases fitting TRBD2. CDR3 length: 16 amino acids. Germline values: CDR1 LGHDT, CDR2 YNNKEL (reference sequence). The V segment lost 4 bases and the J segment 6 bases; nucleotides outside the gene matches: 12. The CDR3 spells CASSLGTGRSCNEQFF. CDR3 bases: TGTGCCAGCAGCCTAGGCACCGGGAGGTCTTGCAATGAGCAGTTCTTC.

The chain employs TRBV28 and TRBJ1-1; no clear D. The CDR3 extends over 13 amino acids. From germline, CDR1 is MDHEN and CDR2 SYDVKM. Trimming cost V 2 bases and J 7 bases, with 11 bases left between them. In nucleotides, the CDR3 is TGTGCCAGCAGTTTAAAGTTGAGCAATGAAGCTTTCTTT. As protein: CASSLKLSNEAFF.

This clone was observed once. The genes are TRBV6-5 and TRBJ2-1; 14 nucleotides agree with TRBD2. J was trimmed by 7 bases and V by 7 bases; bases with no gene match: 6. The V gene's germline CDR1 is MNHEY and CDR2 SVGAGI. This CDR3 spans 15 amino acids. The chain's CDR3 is CASTSWTSGGNEQFF. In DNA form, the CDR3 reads TGTGCCAGCACCTCATGGACTAGCGGGGGGAATGAGCAGTTCTTC.

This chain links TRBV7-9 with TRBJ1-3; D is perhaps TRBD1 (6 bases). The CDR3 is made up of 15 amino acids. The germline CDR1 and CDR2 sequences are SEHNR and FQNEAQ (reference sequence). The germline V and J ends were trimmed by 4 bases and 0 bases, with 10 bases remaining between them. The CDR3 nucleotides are TGTGCCAGCAGCTCAGGGGTGATCTCTGGAAACACCATATATTTT. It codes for CASSSGVISGNTIYF.

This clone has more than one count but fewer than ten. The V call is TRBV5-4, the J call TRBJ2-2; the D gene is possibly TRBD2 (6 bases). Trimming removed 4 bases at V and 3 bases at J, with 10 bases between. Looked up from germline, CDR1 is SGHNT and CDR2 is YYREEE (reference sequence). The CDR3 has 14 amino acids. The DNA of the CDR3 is TGTGCCAGCAGCCCGGGGGAATACACCGGGGAGCTGTTTTTT. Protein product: CASSPGEYTGELFF.

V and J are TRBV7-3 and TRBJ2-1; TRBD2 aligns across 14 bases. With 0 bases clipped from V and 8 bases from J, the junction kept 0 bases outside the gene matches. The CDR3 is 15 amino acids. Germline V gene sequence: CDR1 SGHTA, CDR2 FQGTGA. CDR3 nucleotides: TGTGCCAGCAGCTTAACGGGACTAGCGGGAGATGAGCAGTTCTTC. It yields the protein CASSLTGLAGDEQFF.

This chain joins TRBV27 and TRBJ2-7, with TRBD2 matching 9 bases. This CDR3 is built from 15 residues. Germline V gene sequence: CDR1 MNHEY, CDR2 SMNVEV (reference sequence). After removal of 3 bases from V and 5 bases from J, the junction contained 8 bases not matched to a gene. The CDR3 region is CASSFPGLAKHEQYF. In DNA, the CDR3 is TGTGCCAGCAGTTTTCCGGGACTAGCCAAACACGAGCAGTACTTC.

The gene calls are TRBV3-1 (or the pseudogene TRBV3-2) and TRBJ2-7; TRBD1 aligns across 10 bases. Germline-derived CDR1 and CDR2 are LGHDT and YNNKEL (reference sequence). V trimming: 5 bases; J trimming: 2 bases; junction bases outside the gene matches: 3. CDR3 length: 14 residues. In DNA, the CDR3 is TGTGCCAGCAGCACCGGGACAGGGGCCTACGAGCAGTACTTC. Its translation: CASSTGTGAYEQYF.

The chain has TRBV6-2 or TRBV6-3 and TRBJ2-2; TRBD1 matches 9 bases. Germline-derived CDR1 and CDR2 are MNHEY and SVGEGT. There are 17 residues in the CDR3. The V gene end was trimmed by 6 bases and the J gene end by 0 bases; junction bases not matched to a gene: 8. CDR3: CASSWTGANANTGELFF. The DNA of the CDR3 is TGTGCCAGCAGCTGGACAGGGGCCAACGCGAACACCGGGGAGCTGTTTTTT.

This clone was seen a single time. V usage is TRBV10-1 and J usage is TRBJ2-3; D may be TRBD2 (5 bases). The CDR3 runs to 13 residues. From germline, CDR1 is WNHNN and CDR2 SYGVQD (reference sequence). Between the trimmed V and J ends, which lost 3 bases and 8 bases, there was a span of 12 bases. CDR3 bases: TGCGCCAGCAGTGACCAGACCGAGGGTACGCAGTATTTT. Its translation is CASSDQTEGTQYF.

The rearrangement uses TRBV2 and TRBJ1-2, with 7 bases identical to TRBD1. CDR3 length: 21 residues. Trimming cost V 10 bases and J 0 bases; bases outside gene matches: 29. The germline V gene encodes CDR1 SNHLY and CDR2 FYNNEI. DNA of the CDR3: TGTGCCACCCGGTCGGGTGACAGGGCAAGTGACCTCATCGCCCCTAACTATGGCTACACCTTC. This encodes CATRSGDRASDLIAPNYGYTF.

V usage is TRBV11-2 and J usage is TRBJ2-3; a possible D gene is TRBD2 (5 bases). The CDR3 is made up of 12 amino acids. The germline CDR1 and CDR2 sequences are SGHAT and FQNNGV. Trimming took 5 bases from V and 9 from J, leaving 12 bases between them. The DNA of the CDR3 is TGTGCCAGCAGCCGACAAGGGAGCACGCAGTATTTT. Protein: CASSRQGSTQYF. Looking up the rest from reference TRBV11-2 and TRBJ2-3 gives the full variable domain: EAGVAQSPRYKIIEKRQSVAFWCNPISGHATLYWYQQILGQGPKLLIQFQNNGVVDDSQLPKDRFSAERLKGVDSTLKIQPAKLEDSAVYLCASSRQGSTQYFGPGTRLTVL.

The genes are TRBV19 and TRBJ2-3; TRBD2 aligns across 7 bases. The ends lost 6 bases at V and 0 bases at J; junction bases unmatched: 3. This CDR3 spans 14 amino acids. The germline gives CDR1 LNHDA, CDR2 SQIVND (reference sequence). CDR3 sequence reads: CASRQTSSTDTQYF. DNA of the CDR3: TGTGCCAGTAGGCAGACTAGCAGCACAGATACGCAGTATTTT.

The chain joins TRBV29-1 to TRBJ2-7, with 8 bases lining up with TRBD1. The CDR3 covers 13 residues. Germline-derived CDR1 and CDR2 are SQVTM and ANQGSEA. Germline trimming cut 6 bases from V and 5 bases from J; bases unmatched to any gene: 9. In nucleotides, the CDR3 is TGCAGCGTAAGTAGGACAGGGATCGACGAGCAGTACTTC. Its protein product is CSVSRTGIDEQYF.

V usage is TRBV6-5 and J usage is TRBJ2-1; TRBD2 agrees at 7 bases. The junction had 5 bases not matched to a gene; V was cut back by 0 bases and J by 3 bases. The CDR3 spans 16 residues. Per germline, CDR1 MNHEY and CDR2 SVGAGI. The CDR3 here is CASSYSASGVYNEQFF. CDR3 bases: TGTGCCAGCAGTTACTCTGCTAGCGGAGTCTACAATGAGCAGTTCTTC.

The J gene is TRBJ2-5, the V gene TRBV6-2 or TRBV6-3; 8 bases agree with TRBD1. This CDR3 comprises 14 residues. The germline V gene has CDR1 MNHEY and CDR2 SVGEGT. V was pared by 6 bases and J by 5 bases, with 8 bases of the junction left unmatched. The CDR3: CASSLTGVFETQYF. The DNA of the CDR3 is TGTGCCAGCAGCCTGACAGGGGTATTCGAGACCCAGTACTTC.

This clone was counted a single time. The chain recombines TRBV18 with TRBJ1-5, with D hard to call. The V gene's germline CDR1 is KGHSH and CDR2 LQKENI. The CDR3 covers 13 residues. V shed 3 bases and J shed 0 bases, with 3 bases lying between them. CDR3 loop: CASSPYSNQPQHF. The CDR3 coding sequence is TGTGCCAGCTCACCCTATAGCAATCAGCCCCAGCATTTT.

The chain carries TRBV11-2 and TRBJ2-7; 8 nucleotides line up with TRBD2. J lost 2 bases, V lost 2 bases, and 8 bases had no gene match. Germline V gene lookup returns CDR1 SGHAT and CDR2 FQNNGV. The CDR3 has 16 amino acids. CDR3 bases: TGTGCCAGCAGCTTAAACACGGGAGGGCCGCCCTACGAGCAGTACTTC. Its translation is CASSLNTGGPPYEQYF.

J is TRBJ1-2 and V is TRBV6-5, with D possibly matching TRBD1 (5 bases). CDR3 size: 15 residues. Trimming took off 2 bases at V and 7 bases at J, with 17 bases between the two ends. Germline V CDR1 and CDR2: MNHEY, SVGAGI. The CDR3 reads CASSYLVNLQAGYTF. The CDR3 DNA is TGTGCCAGCAGTTACCTCGTGAACCTACAGGCTGGCTACACCTTC.

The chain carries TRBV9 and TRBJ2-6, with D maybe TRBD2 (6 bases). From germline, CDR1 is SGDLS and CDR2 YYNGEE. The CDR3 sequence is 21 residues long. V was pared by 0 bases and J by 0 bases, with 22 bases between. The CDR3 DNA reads TGTGCCAGCAGCGTAGCCCTCCTACTAGCCCCTCACGACTCTGGGGCCAACGTCCTGACTTTC. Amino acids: CASSVALLLAPHDSGANVLTF.